These 22 T cell receptor beta chains originate from one sample sequenced in a study of blood T cell repertoires in COVID-19. Some clones are missing from TCRdb's copy, which holds only in-frame ones; the method was immunoSEQ multiplex PCR. Of about 210,000 clones listed, approximately 84% are singletons. The sample comprised peripheral blood. These receptors were taken from a woman aged 45-60 years with active or convalescent COVID-19.

CDR3 sequence: CASSLIGETQYF. CDR3 in DNA: TGTGCCAGCAGCTTAATCGGAGAGACCCAGTACTTC. The gene calls are TRBV5-6 and TRBJ2-5; D is ambiguous. Germline lookup yields CDR1 SGHDT and CDR2 YYEEEE. This CDR3 region has 12 residues. Trimming cost V 2 bases and J 4 bases, with 6 bases left between them.

The chain is built from TRBV6-5 and TRBJ2-4, with 11 nucleotides matching TRBD1. With V trimmed by 5 bases and J by 10 bases, 1 base remained unmatched. The CDR3 sequence is 12 residues long. Germline V gene lookup returns CDR1 MNHEY and CDR2 SVGAGI. CDR3 in DNA: TGTGCCAGCAGTCGGGACAGGGGGATTCAGTACTTC. It translates to CASSRDRGIQYF.

A note on this clone: Mismatch with germline at one junction end may stem from a read error. The V and J genes are TRBV2 and TRBJ1-2; D might be TRBD1 (6 bases). Per the germline V gene, CDR1 is SNHLY and CDR2 is FYNNEI. This CDR3 region has 15 residues. CDR3 region: CASSEVRGSGYGYTF. As DNA, the CDR3 is TGTGCCAGCAGCGAAGTGAGGGGGTCGGGCTATGGCTACACCTTC.

The gene calls are TRBV24-1 and TRBJ2-5; tentatively, D is TRBD2 (6 bases). Germline-derived CDR1 and CDR2 are KGHDR and SFDVKD. The length of the CDR3 is 17 residues. Trimming took off 3 bases at V and 6 bases at J, with 22 bases between the two ends. The CDR3 region has the DNA TGTGCCACCAGTGATGCCCTCGGCCAGGAGGGGAGACAGACCCAGTACTTC. Residues: CATSDALGQEGRQTQYF.

This rearrangement joins TRBV5-1 to TRBJ2-1; 9 bases are a match to TRBD1. The V gene's germline CDR1 is SGHRS and CDR2 YFSETQ. This CDR3 is 13 amino acids long. After removal of 7 bases from V and 6 bases from J, the junction contained 5 bases not matched to a gene. The CDR3 spells CASGSTGGNEQFF. The CDR3 region has the DNA TGCGCCAGCGGATCGACAGGGGGCAATGAGCAGTTCTTC.

This clone was counted ten times or more. V gene TRBV6-5 combines with J gene TRBJ2-2; 8 nucleotides line up with TRBD2. The V gene end was trimmed by 8 bases and the J gene end by 6 bases; junction bases not matched to a gene: 11. CDR1 and CDR2 from the germline V gene are MNHEY and SVGAGI. The CDR3 contains 15 residues. CDR3 coding DNA: TGTGCCAGCGCTAGCGGGCGGGAGTCGTCCGGGGAGCTGTTTTTT. It translates to CASASGRESSGELFF.

The chain combines TRBV18 with TRBJ2-3; 14 positions agree with TRBD2. Germline loops: CDR1 KGHSH, CDR2 LQKENI. This CDR3 comprises 17 residues. With V trimmed by 5 bases and J by 6 bases, 10 bases remained unmatched. The CDR3 DNA follows: TGTGCCAGCTCAACCCTTGGGACTAGCGGGAGTGTCGATACGCAGTATTTT. Protein product: CASSTLGTSGSVDTQYF.

The chain carries TRBV5-1 and TRBJ1-5, with D possibly TRBD1 on 5 matching bases. From germline, CDR1 is SGHRS and CDR2 YFSETQ. This CDR3 is 15 amino acids long. V lost 0 bases, J lost 4 bases, and 11 bases lay in between. In DNA form, the CDR3 reads TGCGCCAGCAGCTTGGAAGGGGCTAAGAATCAGCCCCAGCATTTT. Its protein is CASSLEGAKNQPQHF.

The rearrangement links TRBV12-5 to TRBJ2-2, with TRBD1 identical over 10 bases. This CDR3 contains 17 residues. Looked up from germline, CDR1 is LGHNT and CDR2 is FRNRAP. With 4 bases clipped from V and 5 bases from J, the junction kept 10 bases outside the gene matches. This chain's CDR3 is CASGSGGQGRLTGELFF. DNA for the CDR3: TGTGCTAGTGGTTCCGGGGGACAGGGGCGACTTACCGGGGAGCTGTTTTTT.

The chain is built from TRBV15 and TRBJ2-2; possible D gene TRBD2, 5 bases. CDR1 is LNHNV, CDR2 YYDKDF, per germline (reference sequence). V was cut by 6 bases and J by 5 bases, with 13 bases left in between. This CDR3 spans 14 amino acids. In nucleotides, the CDR3 is TGTGCCACCAGGGCCGCCGGGGAGACCGGGGAGCTGTTTTTT. Encoded protein: CATRAAGETGELFF.

CDR3 loop: CASSPTGTGITEAFF. The CDR3 DNA reads as TGCGCCAGCTCCCCAACCGGGACAGGGATCACTGAAGCTTTCTTT. The genes are TRBV5-1 and TRBJ1-1, with TRBD1 matching 9 bases. V lost 7 bases to trimming and J lost 4 bases; unmatched junction nucleotides: 11. The germline gives CDR1 SGHRS, CDR2 YFSETQ. The CDR3 has 15 residues.

The V gene is TRBV3-1 (or the pseudogene TRBV3-2), the J gene TRBJ2-5, with 9 positions matching TRBD2. This CDR3 has 15 residues. Germline CDR1 reads LGHDT; CDR2 reads YNNKEL (reference sequence). J was trimmed by 14 bases and V by 0 bases; bases with no gene match: 13. Here the CDR3 reads CASSQDTGTSQMSYF. Here the CDR3 DNA reads TGTGCCAGCAGCCAAGATACCGGGACTAGCCAAATGTCTTACTTC.

The rearrangement links TRBV3-1 (or the pseudogene TRBV3-2) to TRBJ1-1; tentative D call: TRBD1 (5 bases). The germline V and J ends were trimmed by 4 bases and 13 bases, with 19 bases remaining between them. This CDR3 contains 13 residues. Germline V gives CDR1 LGHDT, CDR2 YNNKEL (reference sequence). For the CDR3, the DNA is TGTGCCAGCAGCCCCCTGCAGGGTGGGTACGGTTTCTTT. Translated: CASSPLQGGYGFF.

This chain connects TRBV28 to TRBJ1-2; 7 bases align to TRBD1. Germline CDR1 is MDHEN and CDR2 is SYDVKM. The CDR3 has 14 amino acids. J was trimmed by 10 bases and V by 4 bases; bases with no gene match: 12. The CDR3 nucleotides read TGTGCCAGCAGTTCAGACAGGGTCCGCGTAGACTACACCTTC. Encoded protein: CASSSDRVRVDYTF.

J is TRBJ1-2 and V is TRBV19, with D unclear. V was cut by 4 bases and J by 3 bases, with 12 bases left in between. The CDR3 has 14 amino acids. The germline V gene encodes CDR1 LNHDA and CDR2 SQIVND (reference sequence). CDR3 sequence (DNA): TGTGCCAGTAGTACCCCGGGTCGGGACTATGGCTACACCTTC. Amino acids: CASSTPGRDYGYTF.

This clone appeared a few times. J is TRBJ2-3 and V is TRBV5-1, with D tentatively TRBD2 (6 bases). This CDR3 is 15 amino acids long. Germline CDR1 and CDR2: SGHRS and YFSETQ. Trimming cost V 0 bases and J 0 bases, with 8 bases left between them. DNA for the CDR3: TGCGCCAGCAGCTTGGACGGGAGAAGCACAGATACGCAGTATTTT. Amino acid sequence: CASSLDGRSTDTQYF.

The rearrangement links TRBV27 to TRBJ2-3; perhaps TRBD1 as D (6 bases). Trimming took 1 base from V and 0 from J, leaving 14 bases between them. From germline, CDR1 is MNHEY and CDR2 SMNVEV (reference sequence). This CDR3 region has 17 residues. CDR3 in amino acids: CASSLWAGASSTDTQYF. The CDR3 nucleotides read TGTGCCAGCAGTTTATGGGCAGGGGCCTCTAGCACAGATACGCAGTATTTT.

In this sample, this clone turned up once. The rearrangement joins TRBV3-1 (or the pseudogene TRBV3-2) to TRBJ2-1; TRBD1 aligns across 7 bases. Germline trimming cut 4 bases from V and 2 bases from J; bases unmatched to any gene: 8. Germline V gene sequence: CDR1 LGHDT, CDR2 YNNKEL (reference sequence). The CDR3 runs to 16 residues. This CDR3 is CASSPRDSGAYNEQFF. The CDR3 DNA reads TGTGCCAGCAGCCCCCGGGACAGTGGCGCCTACAATGAGCAGTTCTTC.

V is TRBV5-1 and J is TRBJ1-2; D is uncertain. The CDR3 consists of 13 residues. Between the trimmed V and J ends, which lost 3 bases and 5 bases, there was a span of 11 bases. Germline values: CDR1 SGHRS, CDR2 YFSETQ. The CDR3 region is CASSSKTMYGYTF. In DNA, the CDR3 is TGCGCCAGCAGCTCGAAGACAATGTATGGCTACACCTTC.

The J gene is TRBJ1-5, the V gene TRBV24-1; D may be TRBD1 (6 bases). Germline CDR1 KGHDR, CDR2 SFDVKD. Deletions cut 4 bases from V and 6 bases from J, with 12 bases between. The CDR3 runs to 14 residues. CDR3 nucleotides: TGTGCCACCAGTGACGGTACAGGGCCTCAGCCCCAGCATTTT. Protein product: CATSDGTGPQPQHF.

V gene TRBV28 combines with J gene TRBJ1-1; D possibly corresponds to TRBD1 (6 bases). Germline V gene data show CDR1 as MDHEN and CDR2 as SYDVKM. The CDR3 is made up of 13 amino acids. V lost 8 bases, J lost 0 bases, and 10 bases lay in between. CDR3 nucleotide sequence: TGTGCCAGCCGGGACACAATGAACACTGAAGCTTTCTTT. This gives the protein CASRDTMNTEAFF.

This chain links TRBV7-9 with TRBJ1-2, with TRBD1 identical over 8 bases. The CDR3 extends over 14 amino acids. Trimming removed 5 bases from V and 4 bases from J; junction bases left unmatched: 6. Germline assignment: CDR1 SEHNR and CDR2 FQNEAQ (reference sequence). The CDR3 bases are TGTGCCAGCAGCCAAACCAGGGGGCCCTATGGCTACACCTTC. It translates to CASSQTRGPYGYTF.